Here is one TCR beta chain with its context. Its antigen remains unidentified. This sample is drawn from a study of T cells in Graves' hyperthyroidism and ophthalmopathy. Amplified TCR beta CDR3 regions came from RNA transcripts. A set of HTBI primers served as the primers for a first-round RT-PCR of the TCR CDR3. MiXCR, run by TCRdb on the multiplex PCR reads, gives a single entry per CDR3 protein. The data show some 600,000 distinct CDR3 sequences, roughly 46% seen once. The V end lost 1 base, the J end lost 6 bases, and 9 bases lay between the germline ends. In germline, CDR1 is SGHAT, CDR2 FQNNGV. The CDR3 has 13 amino acids. Patients counted as stable if ophthalmopathy did not develop within 18 months. It was uncontrolled infection, other autoimmune disease, pregnancy or lactation that excluded patients. Study findings and constraints: Before onset, by a median of around 6.1 months, the model predicted ophthalmopathy. Most clonotypes that expanded in the thyroid above 0.001 also showed up in blood.

The chain couples TRBV11-2 to TRBJ1-1, with D possibly matching TRBD1 (5 bases). Sequencing was carried out using peripheral blood or thyroid tissue (not recorded which). This sequence originates from a woman younger than 35 with Graves' hyperthyroidism. The CDR3: CASSLVKGPEAFF. As DNA, the CDR3 is TGTGCCAGCAGCTTAGTTAAGGGGCCTGAAGCTTTCTTT.